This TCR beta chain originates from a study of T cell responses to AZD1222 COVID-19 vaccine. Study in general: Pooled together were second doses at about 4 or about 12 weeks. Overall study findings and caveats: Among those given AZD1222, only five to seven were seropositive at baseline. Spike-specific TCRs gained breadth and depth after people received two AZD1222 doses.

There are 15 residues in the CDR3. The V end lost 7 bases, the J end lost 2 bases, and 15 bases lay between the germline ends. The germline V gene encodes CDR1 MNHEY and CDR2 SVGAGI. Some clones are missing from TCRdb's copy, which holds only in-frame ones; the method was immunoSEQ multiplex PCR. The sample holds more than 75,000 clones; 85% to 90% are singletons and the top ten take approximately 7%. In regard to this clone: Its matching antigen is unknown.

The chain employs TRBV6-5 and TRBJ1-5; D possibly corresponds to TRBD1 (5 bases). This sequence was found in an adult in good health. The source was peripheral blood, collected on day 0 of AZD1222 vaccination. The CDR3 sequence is CASTRDQGRNQPQHF. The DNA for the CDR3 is TGTGCCAGCACCAGGGACCAGGGACGCAATCAGCCCCAGCATTTT.